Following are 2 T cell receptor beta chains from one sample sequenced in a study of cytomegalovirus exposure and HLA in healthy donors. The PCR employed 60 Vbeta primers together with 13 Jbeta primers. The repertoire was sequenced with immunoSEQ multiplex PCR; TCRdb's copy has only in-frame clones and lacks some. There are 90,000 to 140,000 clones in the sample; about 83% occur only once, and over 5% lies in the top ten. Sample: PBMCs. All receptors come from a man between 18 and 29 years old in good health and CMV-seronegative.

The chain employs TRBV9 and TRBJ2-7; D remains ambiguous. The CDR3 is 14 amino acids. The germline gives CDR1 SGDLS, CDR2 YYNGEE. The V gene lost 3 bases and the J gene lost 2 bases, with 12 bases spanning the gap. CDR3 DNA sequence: TGTGCCAGCAGCGCCATGGCTGAAACCTACGAGCAGTACTTC. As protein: CASSAMAETYEQYF.

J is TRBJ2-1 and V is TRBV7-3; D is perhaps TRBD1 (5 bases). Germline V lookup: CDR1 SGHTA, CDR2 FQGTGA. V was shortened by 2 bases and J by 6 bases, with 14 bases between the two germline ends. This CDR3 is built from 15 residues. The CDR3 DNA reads TGTGCCAGCAGCTTAGACATTGGGGCTGGCAATGAGCAGTTCTTC. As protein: CASSLDIGAGNEQFF.